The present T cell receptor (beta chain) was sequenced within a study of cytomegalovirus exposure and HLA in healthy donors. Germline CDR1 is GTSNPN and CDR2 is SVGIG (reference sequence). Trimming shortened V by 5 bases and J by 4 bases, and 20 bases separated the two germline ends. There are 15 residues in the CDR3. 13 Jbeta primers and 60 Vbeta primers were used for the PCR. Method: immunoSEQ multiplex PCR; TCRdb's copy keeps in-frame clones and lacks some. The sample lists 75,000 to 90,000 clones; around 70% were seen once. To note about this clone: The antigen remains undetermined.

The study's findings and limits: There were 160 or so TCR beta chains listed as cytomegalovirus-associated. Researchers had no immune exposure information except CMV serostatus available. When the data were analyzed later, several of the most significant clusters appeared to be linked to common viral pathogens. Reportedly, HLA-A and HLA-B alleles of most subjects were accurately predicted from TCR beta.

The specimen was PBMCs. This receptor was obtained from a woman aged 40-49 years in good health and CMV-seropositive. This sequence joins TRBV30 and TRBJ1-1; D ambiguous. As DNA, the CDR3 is TGTGCCTGGGCCTTAGATTACCTCTATAGCACTGAAGCTTTCTTT. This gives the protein CAWALDYLYSTEAFF.